These 20 T cell receptor beta chains came from one sample sequenced in a study of tissue T cells after allogeneic stem cell transplantation. Time point given: mouse harvest day 14 after allogeneic transplant. Tail vein injection delivered 10^7 T-cell-depleted bone marrow cells and 10^6 splenic CD5+ T cells. Sequencing was performed with immunoSEQ multiplex PCR; in TCRdb, only in-frame clones are kept and a portion is missing. In the table there are 4,100 or so clones, around 49% of which are singletons. The sequenced sample was lymph node tissue. The receptor set was obtained from a female BALB/c mouse given C57BL/6 T cells with graft-versus-host disease after an allogeneic hematopoietic cell transplant.

Note on this clone: The genes and germline here are from mouse. Here the CDR3 reads CASSLRGGYTEVFF. The sequenced CDR3 bases are TGTGCCAGCTCTCTCAGGGGAGGGTACACAGAAGTCTTC. This chain connects TRBV12-1 to TRBJ1-1; the D gene is possibly TRBD1 (5 bases). The read ends 1 residue early relative to the CDR3; the germline J gene fills the gap. V gave up 0 bases and J gave up 3 bases, with 10 bases separating them. CDR1 is SGHSN and CDR2 is HYEKVE in the germline V gene. CDR3 size: 14 residues.

This clone is deemed large. Genes and germline are mouse. The read falls 1 residue short of the CDR3 end, and the missing part is taken from the germline J gene. The chain uses TRBV29 and TRBJ2-1; a possible D gene is TRBD2 (6 bases). CDR1 is MSHET, CDR2 SYDVDS, per germline. The CDR3 has 12 amino acids. V shed 8 bases and J shed 1 base, with 6 bases lying between them. CDR3 DNA (partial): TGTGCTAGCCTGGGGAACTATGCTGAGCAGTTC. This encodes CASLGNYAEQF. In full, the CDR3 is CASLGNYAEQFF. The variable domain in full, completed from reference TRBV29 and TRBJ2-1, reads DMKVTQMPRYLIKRMGENVLLECGQDMSHETMYWYRQDPGLGLQLIYISYDVDSNSEGDIPKGYRVSRKKREHFSLILDSAKTNQTSVYFCASLGNYAEQFFGPGTRLTVL.

Concerning this clone itself: Gene names refer to mouse genes. From the germline J gene comes the end of the CDR3, since the read stops 1 residue before it. V and J are TRBV16 and TRBJ2-5, with D possibly being TRBD1 (5 bases). V was clipped by 2 bases and J by 3 bases, with 6 bases between them. Germline lookup yields CDR1 SGHSA and CDR2 FRNQAP. CDR3 length equals 13 residues. The sequenced CDR3 bases are TGTGCAAGCAGCTTACAGGGACAAGACACCCAGTAC. Encoded protein: CASSLQGQDTQY. Given in full, the CDR3 is CASSLQGQDTQYF.

A remark on this clone: Each gene name is a mouse one. The read halts 1 residue ahead of the CDR3 end, with the missing end drawn from the germline J gene. The chain combines TRBV4 with TRBJ2-7; TRBD2 aligns across 7 bases. J was trimmed by 0 bases and V by 5 bases; bases with no gene match: 7. The CDR3 has 15 amino acids. Germline V CDR1 and CDR2: LGHDT, YNNKQL (reference sequence). Incomplete CDR3 DNA: TGTGCCAGCAGCCGCCGCTGGGGGAGCTCCTATGAACAGTAC. It specifies CASSRRWGSSYEQY. The entire CDR3 protein reads CASSRRWGSSYEQYF.

Regarding this clone: The gene symbols are mouse symbols. The read halts 1 residue ahead of the CDR3 end, with the missing end drawn from the germline J gene. This chain joins TRBV13-1 and TRBJ2-7; the match to TRBD2 covers 9 bases. V shed 1 base and J 3 bases; nucleotides not matched to a gene: 5. Germline-derived CDR1 and CDR2 are NSHNY and SYGAGN. The CDR3 runs to 15 residues. The part of the CDR3 DNA that was read is TGTGCCAGCAGTGATCCTCCGGGACTGGGCTATGAACAGTAC. This codes for CASSDPPGLGYEQY. The complete CDR3 sequence is CASSDPPGLGYEQYF.

Comments on this clone: Gene labels here are mouse ones. The read terminates 1 residue before the CDR3 end, so the remaining end is supplied by the germline J gene. This chain connects TRBV26 to TRBJ1-3, with a tentative D call TRBD1 (6 bases). The V end lost 1 base, the J end lost 0 bases, and 10 bases lay between the germline ends. The CDR3 totals 16 residues. CDR1 is KGHPV and CDR2 is FQNQEV in the germline V gene (reference sequence). CDR3 bases read: TGTGCCAGCAGTCTGTTGACAGGTTATTCTGGAAATACGCTCTAT. Translation: CASSLLTGYSGNTLY. The entire CDR3 protein reads CASSLLTGYSGNTLYF.

In the case of this clone: Germline and genes here are mouse. Read sequence stops 1 residue before the CDR3 end, and the germline J gene provides the missing end. The chain joins TRBV19 to TRBJ2-7, with TRBD1 identical over 11 bases. This CDR3 region has 14 residues. Trimming removed 6 bases from V and 3 bases from J; junction bases left unmatched: 5. Germline loops: CDR1 FNHDT, CDR2 SITEND (reference sequence). CDR3 amino acids: CASNPGTGGYEQYF. Incomplete CDR3 DNA: TGTGCCAGCAATCCCGGGACAGGGGGCTATGAACAGTAC.

Regarding this clone: Mouse gene names apply. Coverage ceases 1 residue before the CDR3 finishes, and the germline J gene fills in the end. V and J are TRBV13-2 and TRBJ2-5, with 9 bases that match TRBD2. Trimming took 4 bases from V and 3 from J; bases not matched to a gene: 6. This CDR3 is 15 amino acids long. From germline, CDR1 is NNHNN and CDR2 SYGAGS (reference sequence). CDR3: CASGPRDWVQDTQYF. The DNA read from the CDR3 is TGTGCCAGCGGTCCCCGGGACTGGGTTCAAGACACCCAGTAC.

Remarks on this clone: Gene names and germline refer to mouse. The read terminates 1 residue before the CDR3 end, so the remaining end is supplied by the germline J gene. This sequence joins TRBV3 and TRBJ2-7; D is perhaps TRBD1 (6 bases). The CDR3 runs to 13 residues. V was shortened by 4 bases and J by 3 bases, with 10 bases between the two germline ends. In germline, CDR1 is SNHLY, CDR2 FYNGKV (reference sequence). This CDR3 reads CASSSGARYEQYF. The sequenced CDR3 bases are TGTGCCAGCAGCTCAGGGGCCCGCTATGAACAGTAC.

A word on this clone: Mouse gene names and germline throughout. The read terminates 1 residue ahead of where the CDR3 ends, so the germline J gene completes it. This chain connects TRBV20 to TRBJ1-4; TRBD1 is a possible D gene (6 bases). Germline V gives CDR1 GFQATS, CDR2 STVNSAI. Trimming took off 5 bases at V and 10 bases at J, with 8 bases between the two ends. The CDR3 covers 10 residues. CDR3 sequence: CGAGGGRLFF. The CDR3 DNA, read in part, is TGTGGTGCTGGGGGCGGAAGATTATTT.

As for this clone: Gene names and germline refer to mouse. Coverage ceases 1 residue before the CDR3 finishes, and the germline J gene fills in the end. The J gene is TRBJ2-4, the V gene TRBV12-2; D is unresolved. The V and J ends lost 0 bases and 1 base respectively, with 4 bases between them. Germline lookup yields CDR1 SGHLS and CDR2 HYDKME. CDR3 length: 13 residues. Here the CDR3 reads CASSLEGQNTLYF. The sequenced CDR3 bases are TGTGCCAGCTCTCTCGAGGGTCAAAACACCTTGTAC.

In regard to this clone: The genes and germline here are from mouse. The read stops 1 residue short of the end of the CDR3; the missing end is completed from the germline J gene. The chain recombines TRBV12-1 with TRBJ2-5; the D gene could be TRBD1 or TRBD2 (5 bases each). Germline V gene data show CDR1 as SGHSN and CDR2 as HYEKVE. V lost 0 bases and J lost 6, with 9 bases in between. This CDR3 is 13 amino acids long. The CDR3 loop is CASSLGGADTQYF. The DNA read from the CDR3 is TGTGCCAGCTCTCTCGGTGGGGCGGACACCCAGTAC.

As for this clone: Germline and genes: mouse. From the germline J gene comes the end of the CDR3, since the read stops 1 residue before it. This rearrangement joins TRBV13-1 to TRBJ2-7; TRBD1 might be the D (5 bases). The CDR3 is 13 residues long. V was trimmed by 5 bases and J by 0 bases, leaving 9 bases between them. In germline, CDR1 is NSHNY, CDR2 SYGAGN. CDR3 in amino acids: CASRTDISYEQYF. CDR3 DNA, as far as it was read: TGTGCCAGCAGGACAGATATCTCCTATGAACAGTAC.

For this clone: It is likely a read error: a sequence one base away is far more abundant. The gene names given are mouse names. The read terminates 1 residue ahead of where the CDR3 ends, so the germline J gene completes it. The V call is TRBV2, the J call TRBJ2-7, with 8 positions matching TRBD2. The J segment lost 1 base and the V segment lost 0 bases, leaving 2 bases of the junction unmatched. Germline V gene lookup returns CDR1 LGHNA and CDR2 YSYQKL. The CDR3 runs to 15 residues. Incomplete CDR3 DNA: TGTGCCAGCAGCCAAGACTGGGGGGCGTCCTATGAACAGTAC. Protein: CASSQDWGASYEQY. The entire CDR3 protein is CASSQDWGASYEQYF.

Comment on this clone: Gene names refer to mouse genes. The CDR3 spells CASRETGPNQDTQYF. The CDR3 bases that were read are TGTGCCAGCAGGGAGACAGGGCCTAACCAAGACACCCAGTAC. The chain employs TRBV26 and TRBJ2-5, with 7 nucleotides matching TRBD1. The CDR3 goes on 1 residue after the read ends, and that part is filled in from the germline J gene. Germline CDR1 and CDR2: KGHPV and FQNQEV (reference sequence). Trimming at V came to 6 bases and at J to 0 bases, leaving 6 bases not matched to a gene. The CDR3 runs to 15 residues.

A note on this clone: This CDR3 fails to terminate in the conserved phenylalanine or tryptophan, so it likely reflects a read error. No DNA is shown, since the ends of the CDR3 on it are uncertain; the CDR3 is the one TCRdb lists. Germline and genes here are mouse. This sequence joins TRBV26 and TRBJ2-6; the table's D gene call, TRBD1, was not cross checked with the DNA. TRBJ2-6 is classified as a pseudogene. The CDR3 totals 14 residues, both ends included. Looked up from germline, CDR1 is KGHPV and CDR2 is FQNQEV (reference sequence). The CDR3: CASSLSKDNLALTD.

About this clone: The listed genes are named as in mouse. The missing CDR3 end, 1 residue past where the read stops, is filled in from the germline J gene. The chain recombines TRBV13-3 with TRBJ2-1; tentatively, D is TRBD1 or TRBD2 (5 bases each). The CDR3 has 13 residues. The V end was cut by 5 bases, the J end by 1 base, with 7 bases between. Germline values: CDR1 NNHDY, CDR2 SYVADS. The CDR3 DNA, read in part, is TGTGCCAGCAGAAGGGACAACTATGCTGAGCAGTTC. Translation gives CASRRDNYAEQF. The full CDR3 is CASRRDNYAEQFF.

As regards this clone: Gene names are mouse gene names. The missing CDR3 end, 1 residue past where the read stops, is filled in from the germline J gene. The V and J genes are TRBV23 and TRBJ2-2; the table calls TRBD1, which could not be checked here. Germline CDR1 and CDR2: KGHTA and FQNQQP. This CDR3 region has 15 residues. The CDR3 DNA, read in part, is TGCTCCAGCAGTCCACAGGGGGCAAACACCGGGCAGCTCTAC. This codes for CSSSPQGANTGQLY. The entire CDR3 protein reads CSSSPQGANTGQLYF.

Notes on this clone: The germline and genes are mouse ones. CDR3 protein: CASSLRNYEQYF. The CDR3 DNA, read in part, is TGTGCCAGCAGTCTGCGCAACTATGAACAGTAC. The chain recombines TRBV24 with TRBJ2-7; no definite D call. The read terminates 1 residue ahead of where the CDR3 ends, so the germline J gene completes it. Germline V gene lookup returns CDR1 KGHTA and CDR2 FRNEEI. The CDR3 runs 12 residues. Trimming left V 2 bases short and J 3 bases short, with 5 bases between.

Turning to this clone: Gene names denote mouse genes. The read finishes 1 residue shy of the CDR3 end, and the germline J gene is used to complete it. This rearrangement joins TRBV16 to TRBJ2-5, with 7 bases that match TRBD2. The trim removed 5 bases at V and 0 bases at J, leaving 2 bases unmatched. Looked up from germline, CDR1 is SGHSA and CDR2 is FRNQAP. This CDR3 has 14 amino acids. CDR3 protein: CASSATGNQDTQYF. CDR3 bases read: TGTGCAAGCAGCGCGACTGGGAACCAAGACACCCAGTAC.